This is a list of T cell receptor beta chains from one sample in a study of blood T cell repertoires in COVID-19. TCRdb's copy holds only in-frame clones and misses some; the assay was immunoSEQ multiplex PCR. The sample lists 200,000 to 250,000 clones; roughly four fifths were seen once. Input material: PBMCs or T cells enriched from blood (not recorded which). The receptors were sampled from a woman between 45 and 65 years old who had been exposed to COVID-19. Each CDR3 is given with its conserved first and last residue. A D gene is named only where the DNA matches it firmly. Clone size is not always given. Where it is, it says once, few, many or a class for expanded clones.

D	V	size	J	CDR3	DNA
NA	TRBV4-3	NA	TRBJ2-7	CASSQDRGYEQYF	TGCGCCAGCAGCCAAGATCGAGGTTACGAGCAGTACTTC
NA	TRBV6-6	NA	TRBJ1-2	CASRETGSNYGYTF	TGTGCCAGCAGGGAAACAGGGAGTAACTATGGCTACACCTTC
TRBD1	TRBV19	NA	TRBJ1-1	CASSIRDRGQAFF	TGTGCCAGTAGTATCCGGGACAGGGGGCAGGCTTTCTTT
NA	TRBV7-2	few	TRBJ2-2	CASSPGPSGELFF	TGTGCCAGCAGCCCCGGTCCCTCGGGGGAGCTGTTTTTT
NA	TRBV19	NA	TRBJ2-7	CASSIGANYEQYF	TGTGCCAGTAGTATAGGAGCGAACTACGAGCAGTACTTC
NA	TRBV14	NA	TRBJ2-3	CASSQEIPKQYF	TGTGCCAGCAGCCAAGAAATTCCTAAGCAGTATTTT
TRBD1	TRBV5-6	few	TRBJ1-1	CASSGDRFGTEAFF	TGTGCCAGCAGCGGGGACAGGTTTGGCACTGAAGCTTTCTTT
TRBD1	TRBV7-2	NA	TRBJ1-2	CASQLGGDSNYGYTF	TGTGCCAGCCAACTAGGAGGGGACAGCAACTATGGCTACACCTTC
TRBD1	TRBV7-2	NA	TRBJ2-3	CASSLAGTGGGTQYF	TGTGCCAGCAGCTTAGCGGGGACAGGGGGGGGTACGCAGTATTTT
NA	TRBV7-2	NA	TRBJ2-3	CASSLTYRDTQYF	TGTGCCAGCAGCTTAACCTATAGAGATACGCAGTATTTT
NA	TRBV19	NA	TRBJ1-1	CASSAASGQREAFF	TGTGCCAGTAGCGCCGCCTCAGGACAGCGTGAAGCTTTCTTT
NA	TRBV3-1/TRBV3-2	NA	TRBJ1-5	CASSLSGGYNQPQHF	TGTGCCAGCAGCCTCTCGGGCGGGTACAATCAGCCCCAGCATTTT
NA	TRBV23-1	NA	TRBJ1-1	CASSQSLPGAEAFF	TGCGCCAGCAGTCAATCGCTTCCAGGGGCAGAAGCTTTCTTT
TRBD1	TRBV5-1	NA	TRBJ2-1	CASSLVGQGDNEQFF	TGCGCCAGCAGCTTGGTCGGACAGGGGGATAATGAGCAGTTCTTC
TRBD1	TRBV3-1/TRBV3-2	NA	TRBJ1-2	CASSRQGARGYTF	TGTGCCAGCAGCCGACAGGGGGCGAGGGGCTACACCTTC
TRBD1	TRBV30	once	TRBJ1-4	CAWSTLAGQKNEKLFF	TGTGCCTGGAGCACCCTGGCGGGACAGAAAAATGAAAAACTGTTTTTT
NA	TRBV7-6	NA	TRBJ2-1	CASSLVPAANEQFF	TGTGCCAGCAGCTTAGTCCCGGCGGCCAATGAGCAGTTCTTC
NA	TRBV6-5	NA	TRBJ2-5	CASSPLATFEETQYF	TGTGCCAGCAGCCCACTAGCTACATTCGAAGAGACCCAGTACTTC
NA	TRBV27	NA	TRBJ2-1	CASSRDTAFAAYNEQFF	TGTGCCAGCAGCCGGGACACCGCCTTTGCCGCATACAATGAGCAGTTCTTC
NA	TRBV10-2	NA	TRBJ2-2	CASSEPDRTGELFF	TGCGCCAGCAGTGAGCCAGACAGGACCGGGGAGCTGTTTTTT
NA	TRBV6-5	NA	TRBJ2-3	CASDRLSTDTQYF	TGTGCCAGTGACAGACTCAGCACAGATACGCAGTATTTT
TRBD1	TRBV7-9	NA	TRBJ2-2	CASSSVQGYAGELFF	TGTGCCAGCAGCTCCGTACAGGGGTACGCCGGGGAGCTGTTTTTT
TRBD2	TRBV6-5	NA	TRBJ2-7	CASKRGADEQYF	TGTGCCAGCAAGCGGGGAGCGGACGAGCAGTACTTC
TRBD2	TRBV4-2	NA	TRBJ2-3	CASSQGAAGGSTTLGDTQYF	TGTGCCAGCAGCCAAGGAGCAGCGGGGGGGAGTACCACACTAGGAGATACGCAGTATTTT
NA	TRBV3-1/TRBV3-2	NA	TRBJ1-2	CASSQVDYGYTF	TGTGCCAGCAGCCAAGTAGACTATGGCTACACCTTC
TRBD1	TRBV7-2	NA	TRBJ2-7	CASSQPKRDRAQGEQYF	TGTGCCAGCAGCCAACCGAAACGTGACAGGGCTCAGGGCGAGCAGTACTTC
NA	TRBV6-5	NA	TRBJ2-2	CATLTENTGELFF	TGTGCCACCTTGACAGAGAACACCGGGGAGCTGTTTTTT
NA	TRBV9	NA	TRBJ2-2	CASSVGLGRGAGELFF	TGTGCCAGCAGCGTGGGACTGGGGCGCGGGGCCGGGGAGCTGTTTTTT